The clone carrying this T cell receptor beta chain was found many times. Its specificity is not known. Each CDR3 protein is one row after TCRdb ran MiXCR on the 5' RACE reads. This table has more than 20,000 distinct CDR3 sequences, approximately 3% appearing once. The CDR3 is 13 amino acids. V shed 3 bases and J shed 3 bases, with 8 bases lying between them. Germline V gene lookup returns CDR1 ENHRY and CDR2 SYGVKD. This entry comes from a study of spatial heterogeneity in lung cancer. Study-wide results and limits: For expanded intratumoral alpha and beta TCRs, counts tracked tumor mutation counts.

Indicated time point: sample taken at primary tumor resection. The 70 or so donors had untreated early-stage non-small cell lung cancer. Sequencing covered unsorted whole RNA taken from tumor, nontumor lung or frozen PBMC. The gene calls are TRBV10-3 and TRBJ1-1; D call uncertain. The receptor's source is a male donor with early-stage non-small cell lung cancer. This sample comprised lung tumor tissue, obtained at surgery. The CDR3 bases are TGTGCCATCAGTGAAGACCCTGACACTGAAGCTTTCTTT. Amino acids: CAISEDPDTEAFF.